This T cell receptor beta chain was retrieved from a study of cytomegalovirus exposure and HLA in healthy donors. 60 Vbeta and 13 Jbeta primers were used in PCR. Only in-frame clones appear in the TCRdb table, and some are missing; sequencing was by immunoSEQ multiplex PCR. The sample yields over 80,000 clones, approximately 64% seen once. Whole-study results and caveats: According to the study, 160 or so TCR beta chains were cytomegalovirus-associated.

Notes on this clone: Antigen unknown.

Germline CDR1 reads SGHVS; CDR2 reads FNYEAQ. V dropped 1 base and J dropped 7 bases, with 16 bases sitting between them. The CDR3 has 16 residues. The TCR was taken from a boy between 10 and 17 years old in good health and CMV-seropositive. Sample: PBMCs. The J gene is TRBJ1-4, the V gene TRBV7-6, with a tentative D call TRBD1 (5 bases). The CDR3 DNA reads TGTGCCAGCAGCTTAGTGGGAGGGGTTCTCAGTGAAAAACTGTTTTTT. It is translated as CASSLVGGVLSEKLFF.